This T cell receptor beta chain is drawn from a study of human T cells and chemical hapten exposure. CDR1 is DFQATT and CDR2 is SNEGSKA in the germline V gene (reference sequence). With 1 base clipped from V and 4 bases from J, the junction kept 8 bases outside the gene matches. This CDR3 has 16 amino acids. TCRdb reanalysed the RACE reads using MiXCR and keeps one entry per CDR3 protein. The repertoire holds hundreds of thousands of distinct CDR3 sequences, with around 6% as singletons. This clonotype was counted many times. Its antigen is unknown. Noted time point: patch test 2, 6 weeks after DPC sensitization. Stated treatment: therapeutic diphenylcyclopropenone sensitization with weekly scalp DPC. Sample donors consisted of patients with alopecia, aged 18 to 70 years, who were suitable for DPC. Regarding the study as a whole: Patch test score rose with PT1 expanded TCRs, significant at 8, 16, 32, not 4.

The chain couples TRBV20-1 to TRBJ2-3; the match to TRBD2 covers 10 bases. Sequences were derived from whole blood, sampled in connection with sensitization to the hapten diphenylcyclopropenone (DPC). The origin of this receptor is a woman younger than 35 with alopecia areata. Some clones in this sample may be carry-over from other donors' samples. CDR3 residues: CSARGIGLAVADTQYF. CDR3 DNA sequence: TGCAGTGCTAGAGGAATAGGACTAGCGGTCGCAGATACGCAGTATTTT.